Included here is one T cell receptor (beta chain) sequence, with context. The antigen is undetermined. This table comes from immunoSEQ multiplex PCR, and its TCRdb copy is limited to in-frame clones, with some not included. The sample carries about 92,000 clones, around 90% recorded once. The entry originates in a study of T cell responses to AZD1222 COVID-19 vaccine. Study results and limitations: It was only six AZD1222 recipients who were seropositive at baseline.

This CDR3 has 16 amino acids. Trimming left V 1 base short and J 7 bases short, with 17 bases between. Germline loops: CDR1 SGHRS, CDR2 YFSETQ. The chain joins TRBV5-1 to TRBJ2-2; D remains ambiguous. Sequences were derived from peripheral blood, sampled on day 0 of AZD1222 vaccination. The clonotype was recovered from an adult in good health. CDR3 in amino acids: CASSLTVSVGNGELFF. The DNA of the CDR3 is TGCGCCAGCAGCTTGACAGTATCGGTAGGCAACGGGGAGCTGTTTTTT. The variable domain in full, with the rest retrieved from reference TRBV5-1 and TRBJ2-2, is KAGVTQTPRYLIKTRGQQVTLSCSPISGHRSVSWYQQTPGQGLQFLFEYFSETQRNKGNFPGRFSGRQFSNSRSEMNVSTLELGDSALYLCASSLTVSVGNGELFFGEGSRLTVL.